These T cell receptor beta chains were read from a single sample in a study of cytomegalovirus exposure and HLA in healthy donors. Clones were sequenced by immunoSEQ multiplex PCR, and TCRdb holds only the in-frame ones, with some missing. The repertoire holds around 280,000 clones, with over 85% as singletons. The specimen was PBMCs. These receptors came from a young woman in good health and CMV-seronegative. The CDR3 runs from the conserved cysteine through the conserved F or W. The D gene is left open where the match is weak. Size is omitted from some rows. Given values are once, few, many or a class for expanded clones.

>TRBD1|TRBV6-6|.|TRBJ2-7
TGTGCCAGCAGACCGGGACAGTTTATCGGCTACGAGCAGTACTTC
CASRPGQFIGYEQYF
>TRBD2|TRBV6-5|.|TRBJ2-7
TGTGCCAGCACCTCAGCGGGGGGCCCCATCTACGAGCAGTACTTC
CASTSAGGPIYEQYF
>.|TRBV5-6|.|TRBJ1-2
TGTGCCAGCAGCTTCCCCGTGGACTTCTATGGCTACACCTTC
CASSFPVDFYGYTF
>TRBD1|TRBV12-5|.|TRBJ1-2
TGTGCTAGTGGTTTGGACTCCTCCGGGACAGGGAATCATCTCTTC
CASGLDSSGTGNHLF
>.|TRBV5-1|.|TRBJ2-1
TGCGCCAGCAGCATAGACAGCTACAATGAGCAGTTCTTC
CASSIDSYNEQFF
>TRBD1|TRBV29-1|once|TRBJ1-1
TGCAGCGTGTGGGACAGGGAAGGCACTGAAGCTTTCTTT
CSVWDREGTEAFF
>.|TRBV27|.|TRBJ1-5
TGTGCCAGCTCCCCGGGAGGCGATCAGCCCCAGCATTTT
CASSPGGDQPQHF
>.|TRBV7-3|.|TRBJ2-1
TGTGCCAGCAGCTTAACTCAAGCGTTCTACAATGAGCAGTTCTTC
CASSLTQAFYNEQFF
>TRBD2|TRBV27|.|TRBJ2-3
TGTGCCAGCAGTTTACTAGCGGGGGCCAACACAGATACGCAGTATTTT
CASSLLAGANTDTQYF
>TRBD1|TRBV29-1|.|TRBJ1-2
TGCAGCGCCGGACAGGCCAATGGCTACACCTTC
CSAGQANGYTF
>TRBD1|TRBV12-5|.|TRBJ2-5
TGTGCTTGCGGGGACAGGAGGGAAGAGACCCAGTACTTC
CACGDRREETQYF
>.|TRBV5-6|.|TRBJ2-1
TGTGCCAGCGGGGGGAGTGGGTCCGTGGTCAATGAGCAGTTCTTC
CASGGSGSVVNEQFF
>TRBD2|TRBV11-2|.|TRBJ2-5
TGTGCCAGCAGCTTTACTAGCGGGGGGGAGACCCAGTACTTC
CASSFTSGGETQYF
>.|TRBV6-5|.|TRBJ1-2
TGTGCCAGCAGTTACTCGAGCTGGGGGCGCGGCTATGGCTACACCTTC
CASSYSSWGRGYGYTF
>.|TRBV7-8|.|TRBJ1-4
TGTGCCAGCAGCCCGGACGCGGGAAAACTGTTTTTT
CASSPDAGKLFF
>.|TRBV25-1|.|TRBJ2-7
TGTGCCAGCAGTGTTTCCGGCTACGAGCAGTACTTC
CASSVSGYEQYF
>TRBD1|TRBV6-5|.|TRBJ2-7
TGTGCCAGCAGGCTCAGGGGGCCCTCCGCCTACGAGCAGTACTTC
CASRLRGPSAYEQYF
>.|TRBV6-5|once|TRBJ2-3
TGTGCCAGCAGTTTAGCCGGAGATACGCAGTATTTT
CASSLAGDTQYF
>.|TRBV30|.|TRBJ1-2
TGTGCCTGGAGAGGAGGGAGGGATGGCTACACCTTC
CAWRGGRDGYTF
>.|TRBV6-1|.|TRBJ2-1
TGTGCCAGCAATCGACTAGTCGGGTATGAGCAGTTCTTC
CASNRLVGYEQFF
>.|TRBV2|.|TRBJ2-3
TGTGCCTGTGTACGGGGGTCAGGTGATACGCAGTATTTT
CACVRGSGDTQYF
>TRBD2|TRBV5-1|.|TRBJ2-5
TGCGCCAGCAGCCTGGGTAGCGGGAGGTGGGAGCAGTACTTC
CASSLGSGRWEQYF
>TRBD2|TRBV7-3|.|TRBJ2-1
TGTGCCAGCAGCTACAGCGGGGGAAGCTCCTACAATGAGCAGTTCTTC
CASSYSGGSSYNEQFF
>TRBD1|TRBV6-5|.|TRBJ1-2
TGTGCCAGCAGGCCGGACAGGGGGAGCTATGGCTACACCTTC
CASRPDRGSYGYTF
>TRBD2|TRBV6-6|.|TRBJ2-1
TGTGCCAGCAGTTATAGCGGGGGGGAGAATGAGCAGTTCTTC
CASSYSGGENEQFF
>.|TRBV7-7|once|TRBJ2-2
TGTGCCAGCAGCTTATACCTAGCCAACACCGGGGAGCTGTTTTTT
CASSLYLANTGELFF
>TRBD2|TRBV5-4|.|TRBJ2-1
TGTGCCAGCAGGGCCGGGACTAGCGGGGTCTATGAGCAGTTCTTC
CASRAGTSGVYEQFF
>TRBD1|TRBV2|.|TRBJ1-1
TGTGCCAGCAGTGAATTGCTATTCGGACAGGCTGAAGCTTTCTTT
CASSELLFGQAEAFF
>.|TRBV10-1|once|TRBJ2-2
TGCGCCAGCAGCCAACCCGCCCCCAGGTACGGGGCCGGGGAGCTGTTTTTT
CASSQPAPRYGAGELFF
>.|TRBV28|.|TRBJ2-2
TGTGCCAGCAGTTCAGCTCTAGTTTATGCGCCACAGGTGAACACCGGGGAGCTGTTTTTT
CASSSALVYAPQVNTGELFF
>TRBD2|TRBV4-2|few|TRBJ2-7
TGTGCCAGCAGCCAAGAAGCGCCAGCGGGGGGACTCTACGAGCAGTACTTC
CASSQEAPAGGLYEQYF
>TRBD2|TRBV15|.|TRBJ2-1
TGTGCCACCAGCTTAGCGGGGAAGGACAATGAGCAGTTCTTC
CATSLAGKDNEQFF
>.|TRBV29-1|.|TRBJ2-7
TGCAGCGTCTTACATGGGCCCTACGAGCAGTACTTC
CSVLHGPYEQYF
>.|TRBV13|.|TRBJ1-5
TGTGCCAGCAGCGTAAGCAGGATACAGCCCCAGCATTTT
CASSVSRIQPQHF
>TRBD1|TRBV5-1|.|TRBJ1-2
TGCGCCAGCAGCTCCTGGACAGGAAGCGGCTACACCTTC
CASSSWTGSGYTF
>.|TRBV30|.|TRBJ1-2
TGTGCCTGGAACCAGGGGCCCGACGGCCACACCTTC
CAWNQGPDGHTF
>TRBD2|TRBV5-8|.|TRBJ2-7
TGTGCCAGCAACCTCCCGGGGGGAGCCTACGAGCAGTACTTC
CASNLPGGAYEQYF
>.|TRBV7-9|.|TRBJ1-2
TGTGCCAGCAGCTTTACAGTCTATGGCTACACCTTC
CASSFTVYGYTF
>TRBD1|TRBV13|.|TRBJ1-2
TGTGCCAGCAGCCTGAACCCCGGGACAGGCTCTCCCAACTATGGCTACACCTTC
CASSLNPGTGSPNYGYTF
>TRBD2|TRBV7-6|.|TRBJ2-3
TGTGCCAGCAGCCCGGGGACTACACCCATCCATGAGAGGTTT
CASSPGTTPIHERF
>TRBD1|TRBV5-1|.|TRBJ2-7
TGCGCCAGCAGCGGGACTGACAGGGGAGTTCGCGAGCAGTACTTC
CASSGTDRGVREQYF
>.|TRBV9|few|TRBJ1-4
TGTGCCAGCAGCGTACACAGGGACGCCACAACTAATGAAAAACTGTTTTTT
CASSVHRDATTNEKLFF
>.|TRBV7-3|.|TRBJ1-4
TGTGCCAGCAGCTTAACTGGGGGGGAAAAACTGTTTTTT
CASSLTGGEKLFF
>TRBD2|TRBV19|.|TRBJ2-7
TGTGCCAGTAGCAAGGGGACTAGCGTTTATTCCTACGAGCAGTACTTC
CASSKGTSVYSYEQYF
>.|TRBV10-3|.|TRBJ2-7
TGTGCCATCCACCGAGCGACTACTCCTCGGGACTACGAGCAGTACTTC
CAIHRATTPRDYEQYF
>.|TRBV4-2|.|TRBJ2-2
TGTGCCAGCAGCCCTGGCCTTAACACCGGGGAGCTGTTTTTT
CASSPGLNTGELFF
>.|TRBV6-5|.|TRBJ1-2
TGTGCCAGCAGTTACTCGGCAGGCAGGGCTAACTATGGCTACACCTTC
CASSYSAGRANYGYTF
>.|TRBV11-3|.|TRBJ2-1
TGTGCCAGCAGCGGGGGCGCCGGCGTGGATGAGCAGTTCTTC
CASSGGAGVDEQFF
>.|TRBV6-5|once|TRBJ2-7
TGTGCCAGCATAAGGGGTCACGAGCAGTACTTC
CASIRGHEQYF
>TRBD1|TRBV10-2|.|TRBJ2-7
TGCGCCAGCAGTGCCTGGGACAGACTTACCTACGAGCAGTACTTC
CASSAWDRLTYEQYF
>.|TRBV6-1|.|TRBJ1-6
TGTGCCAGCGCTCGGGCAGGGGAAAATTCACCCCTCCACTTT
CASARAGENSPLHF
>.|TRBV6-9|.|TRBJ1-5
TGTGCCTTCCGGGAACCTGGGAGCAATCAGCCCCAGCATTTT
CAFREPGSNQPQHF
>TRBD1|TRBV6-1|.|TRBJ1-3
TGTGCCAGCAGTCCGGACAGGGACGGAAACACCATATATTTT
CASSPDRDGNTIYF
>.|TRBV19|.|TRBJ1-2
TGTGCCAGTAGTATTCATCAATGGGCAGACCCTCGATCTAACTATGGCTACACCTTC
CASSIHQWADPRSNYGYTF
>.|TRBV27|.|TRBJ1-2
TGTGCCAGCAGCCCCCTCAGGGAGGACTATGGCTACACCTTC
CASSPLREDYGYTF
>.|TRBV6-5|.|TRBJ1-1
TGTGCCAGCCGACAGGTTATGAACACTGAAGCTTTCTTT
CASRQVMNTEAFF
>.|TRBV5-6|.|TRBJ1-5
TGTGCCAGCAGCGATTCAAGGGGGTGGCAGGGCAATCAGCCCCAGCATTTT
CASSDSRGWQGNQPQHF
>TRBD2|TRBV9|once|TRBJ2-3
TGTGCCAGCACCCTAGGGACTAGCGGTAGCACAGATACGCAGTATTTT
CASTLGTSGSTDTQYF
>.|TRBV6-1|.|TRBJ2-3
TGTGCCAGCAGTGACCGGATCGCGGGGGCCGAGAGCACAGATACGCAGTATTTT
CASSDRIAGAESTDTQYF
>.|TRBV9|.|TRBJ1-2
TGTGCCAGCAGCGTAGCTACACAGGGTTCCTTCTATGGCTACACCTTC
CASSVATQGSFYGYTF